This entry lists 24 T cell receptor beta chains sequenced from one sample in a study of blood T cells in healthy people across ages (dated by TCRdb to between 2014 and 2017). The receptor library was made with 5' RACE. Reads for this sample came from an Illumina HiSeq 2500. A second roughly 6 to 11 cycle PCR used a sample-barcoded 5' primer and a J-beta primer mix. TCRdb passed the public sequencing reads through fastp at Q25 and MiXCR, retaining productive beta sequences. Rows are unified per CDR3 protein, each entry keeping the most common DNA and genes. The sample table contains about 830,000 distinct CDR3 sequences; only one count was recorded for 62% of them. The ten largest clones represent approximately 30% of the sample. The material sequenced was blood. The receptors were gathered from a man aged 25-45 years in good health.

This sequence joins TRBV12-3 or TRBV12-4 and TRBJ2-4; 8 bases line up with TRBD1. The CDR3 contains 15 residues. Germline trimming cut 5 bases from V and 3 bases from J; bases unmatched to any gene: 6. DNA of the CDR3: TGTGCCAGCAGTCTACAGGGGGTCGGCAAAAACATTCAGTACTTC. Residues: CASSLQGVGKNIQYF.

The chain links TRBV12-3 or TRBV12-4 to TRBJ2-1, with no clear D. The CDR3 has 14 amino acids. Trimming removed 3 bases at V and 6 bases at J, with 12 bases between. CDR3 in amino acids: CASSLVRQTNEQFF. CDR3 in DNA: TGTGCCAGCAGTTTGGTTCGGCAGACCAATGAGCAGTTCTTC.

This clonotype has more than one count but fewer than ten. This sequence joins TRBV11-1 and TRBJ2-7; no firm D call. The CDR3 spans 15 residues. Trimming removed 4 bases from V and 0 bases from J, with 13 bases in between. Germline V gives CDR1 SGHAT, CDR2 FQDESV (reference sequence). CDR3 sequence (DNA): TGTGCCAGCAGCTCTAGGCGCCTACTCTCCTACGAGCAGTACTTC. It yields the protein CASSSRRLLSYEQYF.

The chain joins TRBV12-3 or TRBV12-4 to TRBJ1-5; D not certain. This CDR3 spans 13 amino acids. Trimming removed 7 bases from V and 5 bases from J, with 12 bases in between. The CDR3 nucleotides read TGTGCCAGCACTCTAAGTCCTTATCAGCCCCAGCATTTT. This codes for CASTLSPYQPQHF.

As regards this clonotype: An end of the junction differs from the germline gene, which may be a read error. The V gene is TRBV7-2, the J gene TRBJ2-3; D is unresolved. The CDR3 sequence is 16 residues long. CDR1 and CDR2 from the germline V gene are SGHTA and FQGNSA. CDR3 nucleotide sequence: TGTGCCGGCAGCTTCCGTATCACGTCTAGCACAGATACGCAGTATTTT. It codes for CAGSFRITSSTDTQYF. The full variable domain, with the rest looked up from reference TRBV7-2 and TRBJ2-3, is GAGVSQSPSNKVTEKGKDVELRCDPISGHTALYWYRQSLGQGLEFLIYFQGNSAPDKSGLPSDRFSAERTGGSVSTLTIQRTQQEDSAVYLCAGSFRITSSTDTQYFGPGTRLTVL.

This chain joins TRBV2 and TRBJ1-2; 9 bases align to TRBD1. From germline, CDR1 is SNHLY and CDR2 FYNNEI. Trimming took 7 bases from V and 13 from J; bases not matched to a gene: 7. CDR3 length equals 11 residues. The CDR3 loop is CASTGTGLVTF. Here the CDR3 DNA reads TGTGCCAGCACCGGGACAGGGTTAGTCACCTTC. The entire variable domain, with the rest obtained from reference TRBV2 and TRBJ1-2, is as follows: EPEVTQTPSHQVTQMGQEVILRCVPISNHLYFYWYRQILGQKVEFLVSFYNNEISEKSEIFDDQFSVERPDGSNFTLKIRSTKLEDSAMYFCASTGTGLVTFGSGTRLTVV.

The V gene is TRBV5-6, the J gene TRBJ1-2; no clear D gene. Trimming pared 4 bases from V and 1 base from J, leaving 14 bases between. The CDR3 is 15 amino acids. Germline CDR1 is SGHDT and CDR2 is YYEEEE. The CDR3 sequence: CASSQTDAGNYGYTF. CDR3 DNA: TGTGCCAGCAGCCAGACTGACGCGGGTAACTATGGCTACACCTTC.

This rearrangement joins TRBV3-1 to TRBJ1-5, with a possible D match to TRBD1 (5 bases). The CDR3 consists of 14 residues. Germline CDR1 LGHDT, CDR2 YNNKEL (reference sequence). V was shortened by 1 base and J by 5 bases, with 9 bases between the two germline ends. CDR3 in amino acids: CASSQGTGDQPQHF. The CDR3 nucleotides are TGTGCCAGCAGCCAAGGTACGGGGGATCAGCCCCAGCATTTT.

CDR3 in amino acids: CSVRGNGVEQFF. The CDR3 DNA follows: TGCAGCGTTCGGGGCAACGGTGTTGAGCAGTTCTTC. The chain combines TRBV29-1 with TRBJ2-1; either TRBD1 or TRBD2 may supply D (5 bases each). CDR3 length: 12 amino acids. CDR1 SQVTM and CDR2 ANQGSEA come from the germline V gene. Between the trimmed V and J ends, which lost 5 bases and 9 bases, there was a span of 14 bases.

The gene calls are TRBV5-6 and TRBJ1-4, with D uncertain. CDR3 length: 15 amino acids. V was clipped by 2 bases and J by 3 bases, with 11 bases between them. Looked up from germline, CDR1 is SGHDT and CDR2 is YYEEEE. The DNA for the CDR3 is TGTGCCAGCAGCTTTGGGTGGGAACCTAATGAAAAACTGTTTTTT. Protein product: CASSFGWEPNEKLFF. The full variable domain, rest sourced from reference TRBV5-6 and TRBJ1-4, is DAGVTQSPTHLIKTRGQQVTLRCSPKSGHDTVSWYQQALGQGPQFIFQYYEEEERQRGNFPDRFSGHQFPNYSSELNVNALLLGDSALYLCASSFGWEPNEKLFFGSGTQLSVL.

The CDR3 DNA reads as TGTGCCAGCAGCTTAGCCGTGACGGGTGACTATGGCTACACCTTC. The encoded protein is CASSLAVTGDYGYTF. This chain connects TRBV7-9 to TRBJ1-2; D is unresolved. The CDR3 loop spans 15 amino acids. From germline, CDR1 is SEHNR and CDR2 FQNEAQ (reference sequence). V gave up 0 bases and J gave up 3 bases, with 11 bases separating them.

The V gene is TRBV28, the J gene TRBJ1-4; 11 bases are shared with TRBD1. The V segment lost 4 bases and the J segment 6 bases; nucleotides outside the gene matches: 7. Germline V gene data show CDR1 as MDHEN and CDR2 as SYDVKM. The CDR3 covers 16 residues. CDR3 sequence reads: CASSSGQGARDEKLFF. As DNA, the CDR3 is TGTGCCAGCAGTTCTGGACAGGGGGCGCGGGATGAAAAACTGTTTTTT.

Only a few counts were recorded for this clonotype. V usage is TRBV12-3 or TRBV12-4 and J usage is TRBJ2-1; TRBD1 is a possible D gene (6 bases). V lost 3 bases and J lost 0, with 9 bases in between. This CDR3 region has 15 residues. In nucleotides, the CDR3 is TGTGCCAGCAGTTTCGCGACAGGCTCCTACAATGAGCAGTTCTTC. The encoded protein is CASSFATGSYNEQFF.

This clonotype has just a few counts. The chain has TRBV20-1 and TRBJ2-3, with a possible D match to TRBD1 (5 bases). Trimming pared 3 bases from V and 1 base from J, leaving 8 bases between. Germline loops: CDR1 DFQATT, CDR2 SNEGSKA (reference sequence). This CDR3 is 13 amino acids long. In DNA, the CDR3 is TGCAGTGCTAGGGGGCGCGGCACAGATACGCAGTATTTT. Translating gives CSARGRGTDTQYF.

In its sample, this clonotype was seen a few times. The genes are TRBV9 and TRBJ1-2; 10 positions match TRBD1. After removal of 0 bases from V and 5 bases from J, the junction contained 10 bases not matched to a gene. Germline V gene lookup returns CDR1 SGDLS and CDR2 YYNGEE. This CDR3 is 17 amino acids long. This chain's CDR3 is CASSVEPDRGLMYGYTF. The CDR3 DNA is TGTGCCAGCAGCGTAGAACCGGACAGGGGGTTGATGTATGGCTACACCTTC.

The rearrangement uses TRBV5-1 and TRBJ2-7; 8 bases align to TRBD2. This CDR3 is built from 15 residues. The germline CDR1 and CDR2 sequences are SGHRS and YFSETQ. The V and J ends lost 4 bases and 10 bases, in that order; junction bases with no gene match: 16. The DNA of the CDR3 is TGCGCCAGCAGCCCTGGAGCTAGCGGGCCCGGAGACCAGTACTTC. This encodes CASSPGASGPGDQYF. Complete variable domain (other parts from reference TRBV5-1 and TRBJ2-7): KAGVTQTPRYLIKTRGQQVTLSCSPISGHRSVSWYQQTPGQGLQFLFEYFSETQRNKGNFPGRFSGRQFSNSRSEMNVSTLELGDSALYLCASSPGASGPGDQYFGPGTRLTVT.

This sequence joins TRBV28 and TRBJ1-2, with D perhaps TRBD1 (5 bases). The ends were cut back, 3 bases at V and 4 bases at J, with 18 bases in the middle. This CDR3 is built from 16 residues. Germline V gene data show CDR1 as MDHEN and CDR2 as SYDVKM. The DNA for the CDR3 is TGTGCCAGCAGTTTCGATCTGGGGGTTTGGGGCTATGGCTACACCTTC. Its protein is CASSFDLGVWGYGYTF.

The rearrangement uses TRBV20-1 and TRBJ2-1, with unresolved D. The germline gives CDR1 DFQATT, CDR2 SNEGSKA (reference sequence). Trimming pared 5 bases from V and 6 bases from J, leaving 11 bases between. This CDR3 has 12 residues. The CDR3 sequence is CSAQKAANEQFF. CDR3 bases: TGCAGTGCTCAAAAAGCTGCCAATGAGCAGTTCTTC.

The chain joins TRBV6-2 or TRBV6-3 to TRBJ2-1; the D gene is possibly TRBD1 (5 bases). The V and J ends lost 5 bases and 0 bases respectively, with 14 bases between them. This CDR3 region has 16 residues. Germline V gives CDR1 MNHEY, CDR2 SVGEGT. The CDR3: CASSRTYLVSYNEQFF. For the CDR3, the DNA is TGTGCCAGCAGTAGGACATACCTTGTCTCCTACAATGAGCAGTTCTTC.

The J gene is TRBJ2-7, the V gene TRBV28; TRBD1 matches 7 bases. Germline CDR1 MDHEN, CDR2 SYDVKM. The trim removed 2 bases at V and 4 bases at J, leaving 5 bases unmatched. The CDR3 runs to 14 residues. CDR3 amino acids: CASSLIGTDYEQYF. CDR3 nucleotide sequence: TGTGCCAGCAGTTTAATAGGGACAGATTACGAGCAGTACTTC. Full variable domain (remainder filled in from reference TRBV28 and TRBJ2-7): DVKVTQSSRYLVKRTGEKVFLECVQDMDHENMFWYRQDPGLGLRLIYFSYDVKMKEKGDIPEGYSVSREKKERFSLILESASTNQTSMYLCASSLIGTDYEQYFGPGTRLTVT.

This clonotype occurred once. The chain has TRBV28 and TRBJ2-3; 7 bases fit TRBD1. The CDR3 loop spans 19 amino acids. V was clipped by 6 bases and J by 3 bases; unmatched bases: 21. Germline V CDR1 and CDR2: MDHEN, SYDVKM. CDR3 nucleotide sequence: TGTGCCAGCAGCACCCGACATCAGACAGGGTCCTTTGTAACAGATACGCAGTATTTT. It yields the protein CASSTRHQTGSFVTDTQYF.

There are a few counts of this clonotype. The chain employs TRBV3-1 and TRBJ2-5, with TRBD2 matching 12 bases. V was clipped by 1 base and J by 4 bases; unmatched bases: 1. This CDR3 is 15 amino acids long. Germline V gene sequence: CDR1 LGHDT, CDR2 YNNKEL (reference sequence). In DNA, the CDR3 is TGTGCCAGCAGCCAAGGACTAGCGGGGGCAGAGACCCAGTACTTC. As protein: CASSQGLAGAETQYF.

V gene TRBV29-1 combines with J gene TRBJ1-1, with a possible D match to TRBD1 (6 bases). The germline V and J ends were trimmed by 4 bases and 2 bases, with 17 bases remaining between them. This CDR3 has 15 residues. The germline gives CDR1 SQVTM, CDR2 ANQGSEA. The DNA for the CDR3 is TGCAGCGTTGCCCGGGACAAGTGGCAAAACACTGAAGCTTTCTTT. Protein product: CSVARDKWQNTEAFF.

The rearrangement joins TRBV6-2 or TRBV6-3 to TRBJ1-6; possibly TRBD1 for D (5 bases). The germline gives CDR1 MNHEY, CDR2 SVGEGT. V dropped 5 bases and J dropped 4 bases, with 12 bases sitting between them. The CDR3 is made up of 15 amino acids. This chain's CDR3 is CASSTQRGYNSPLHF. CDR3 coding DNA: TGTGCCAGCAGTACCCAGAGGGGATATAATTCACCCCTCCACTTT.